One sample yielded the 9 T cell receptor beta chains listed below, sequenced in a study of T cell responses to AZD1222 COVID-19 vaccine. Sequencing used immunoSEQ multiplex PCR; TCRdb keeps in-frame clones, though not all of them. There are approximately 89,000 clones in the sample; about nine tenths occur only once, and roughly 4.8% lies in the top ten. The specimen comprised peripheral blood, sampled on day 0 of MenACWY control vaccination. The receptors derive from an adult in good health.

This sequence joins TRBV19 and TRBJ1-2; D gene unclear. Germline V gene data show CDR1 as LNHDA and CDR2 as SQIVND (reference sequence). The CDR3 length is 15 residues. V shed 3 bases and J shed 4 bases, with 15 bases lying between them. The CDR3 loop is CASSIEANRAYGYTF. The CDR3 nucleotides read TGTGCCAGTAGTATTGAGGCTAACCGGGCCTATGGCTACACCTTC.

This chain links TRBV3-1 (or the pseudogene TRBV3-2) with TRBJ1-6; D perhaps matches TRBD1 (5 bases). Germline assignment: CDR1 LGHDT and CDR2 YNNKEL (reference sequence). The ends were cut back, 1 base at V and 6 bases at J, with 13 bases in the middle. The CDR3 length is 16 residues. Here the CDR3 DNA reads TGTGCCAGCAGCCAAGTTCCAGGGCAGGGTAATTCACCCCTCCACTTT. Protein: CASSQVPGQGNSPLHF.

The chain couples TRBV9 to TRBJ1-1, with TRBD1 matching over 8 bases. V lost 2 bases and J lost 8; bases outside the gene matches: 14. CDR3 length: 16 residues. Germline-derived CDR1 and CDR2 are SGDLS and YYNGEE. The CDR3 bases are TGTGCCAGCAGCGTTCGTACCGGGACAGGTAATGGGGAAGCTTTCTTT. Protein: CASSVRTGTGNGEAFF. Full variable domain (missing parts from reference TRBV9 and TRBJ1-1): DSGVTQTPKHLITATGQRVTLRCSPRSGDLSVYWYQQSLDQGLQFLIQYYNGEERAKGNILERFSAQQFPDLHSELNLSSLELGDSALYFCASSVRTGTGNGEAFFGQGTRLTVV.

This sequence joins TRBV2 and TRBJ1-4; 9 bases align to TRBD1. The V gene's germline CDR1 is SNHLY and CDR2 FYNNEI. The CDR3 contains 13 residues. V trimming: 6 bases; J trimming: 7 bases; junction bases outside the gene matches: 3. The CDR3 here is CASSRDRVEKLFF. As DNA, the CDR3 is TGTGCCAGCAGCCGGGACAGGGTTGAAAAACTGTTTTTT.

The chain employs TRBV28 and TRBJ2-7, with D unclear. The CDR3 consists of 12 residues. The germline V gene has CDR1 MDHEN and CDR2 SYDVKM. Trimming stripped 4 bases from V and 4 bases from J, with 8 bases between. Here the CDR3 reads CASSSSRYEQYF. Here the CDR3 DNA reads TGTGCCAGCAGTTCCTCCCGTTACGAGCAGTACTTC. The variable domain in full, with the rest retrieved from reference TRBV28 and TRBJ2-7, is DVKVTQSSRYLVKRTGEKVFLECVQDMDHENMFWYRQDPGLGLRLIYFSYDVKMKEKGDIPEGYSVSREKKERFSLILESASTNQTSMYLCASSSSRYEQYFGPGTRLTVT.

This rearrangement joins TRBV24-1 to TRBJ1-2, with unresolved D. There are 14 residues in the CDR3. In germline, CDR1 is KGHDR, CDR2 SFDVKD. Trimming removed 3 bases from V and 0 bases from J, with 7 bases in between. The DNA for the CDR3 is TGTGCCACCAGTGATCGGGCGACTAACTATGGCTACACCTTC. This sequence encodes CATSDRATNYGYTF.

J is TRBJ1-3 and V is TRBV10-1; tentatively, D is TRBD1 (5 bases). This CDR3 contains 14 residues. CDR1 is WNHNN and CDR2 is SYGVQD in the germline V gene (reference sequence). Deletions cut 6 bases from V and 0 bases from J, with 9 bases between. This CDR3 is CASSGGSSGNTIYF. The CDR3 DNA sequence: TGCGCCAGCAGCGGGGGTTCCTCTGGAAACACCATATATTTT.

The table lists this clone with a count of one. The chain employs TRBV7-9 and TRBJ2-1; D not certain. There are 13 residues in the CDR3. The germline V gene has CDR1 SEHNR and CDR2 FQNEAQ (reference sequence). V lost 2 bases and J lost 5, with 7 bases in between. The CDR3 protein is CASSLQDHNEQFF. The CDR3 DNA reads TGTGCCAGCAGCTTACAAGACCACAATGAGCAGTTCTTC.

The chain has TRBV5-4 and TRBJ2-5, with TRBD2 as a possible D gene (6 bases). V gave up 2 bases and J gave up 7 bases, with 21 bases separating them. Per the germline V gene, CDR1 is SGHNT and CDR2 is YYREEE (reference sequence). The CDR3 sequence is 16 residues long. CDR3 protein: CASSFDGTSWRGTQYF. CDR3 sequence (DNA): TGTGCCAGCAGCTTTGATGGGACTTCGTGGAGGGGGACCCAGTACTTC.